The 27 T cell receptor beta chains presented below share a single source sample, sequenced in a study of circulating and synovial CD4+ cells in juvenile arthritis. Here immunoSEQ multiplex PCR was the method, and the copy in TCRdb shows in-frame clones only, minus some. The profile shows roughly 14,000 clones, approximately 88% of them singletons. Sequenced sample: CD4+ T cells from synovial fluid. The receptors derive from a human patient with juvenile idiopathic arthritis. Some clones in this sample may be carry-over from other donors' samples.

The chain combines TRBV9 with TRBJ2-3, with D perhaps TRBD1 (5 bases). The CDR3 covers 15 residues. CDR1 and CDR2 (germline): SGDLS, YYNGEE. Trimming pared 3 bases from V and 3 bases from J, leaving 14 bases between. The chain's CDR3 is CASSATVVGTDTQYF. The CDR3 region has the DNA TGTGCCAGCAGCGCGACAGTTGTGGGAACAGATACGCAGTATTTT.

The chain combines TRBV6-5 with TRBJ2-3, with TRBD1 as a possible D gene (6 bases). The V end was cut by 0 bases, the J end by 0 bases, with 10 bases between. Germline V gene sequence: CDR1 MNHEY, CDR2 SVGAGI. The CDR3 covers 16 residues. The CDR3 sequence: CASSYSGTHSTDTQYF. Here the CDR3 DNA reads TGTGCCAGCAGTTACTCAGGGACACACAGCACAGATACGCAGTATTTT.

DNA of the CDR3: TGTGCCAGTAGTATAGTGGGGGGGTGGAGCAATCAGCCCCAGCATTTT. Translating it yields CASSIVGGWSNQPQHF. V and J are TRBV19 and TRBJ1-5; a possible D gene is TRBD1 (5 bases). The V gene lost 1 base and the J gene lost 1 base, with 11 bases spanning the gap. The germline gives CDR1 LNHDA, CDR2 SQIVND (reference sequence). The CDR3 has 16 amino acids.

The CDR3 reads CASSTVRGYEQYF. The CDR3 nucleotides are TGTGCCAGCAGTACTGTTCGGGGATACGAGCAGTACTTC. This sequence joins TRBV6-1 and TRBJ2-7, with TRBD2 as a possible D gene (5 bases). CDR3 length: 13 amino acids. In germline, CDR1 is MNHNS, CDR2 SASEGT. Trimming took off 5 bases at V and 4 bases at J, with 12 bases between the two ends.

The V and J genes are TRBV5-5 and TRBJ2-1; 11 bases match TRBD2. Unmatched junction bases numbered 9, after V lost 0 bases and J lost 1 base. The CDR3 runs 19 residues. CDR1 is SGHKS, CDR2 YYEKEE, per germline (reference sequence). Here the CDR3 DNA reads TGTGCCAGCAGCTTGGCTAGCGGGGGGAGTCAGAGGTCCTACAATGAGCAGTTCTTC. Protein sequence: CASSLASGGSQRSYNEQFF. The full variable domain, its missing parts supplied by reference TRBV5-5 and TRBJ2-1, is DAGVTQSPTHLIKTRGQQVTLRCSPISGHKSVSWYQQVLGQGPQFIFQYYEKEERGRGNFPDRFSARQFPNYSSELNVNALLLGDSALYLCASSLASGGSQRSYNEQFFGPGTRLTVL.

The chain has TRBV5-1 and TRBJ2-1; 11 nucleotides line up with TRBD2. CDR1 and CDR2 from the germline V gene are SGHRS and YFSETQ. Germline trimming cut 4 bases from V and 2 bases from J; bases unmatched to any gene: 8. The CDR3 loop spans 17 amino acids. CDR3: CASSPNVLAGAYNEQFF. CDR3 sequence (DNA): TGCGCCAGCAGCCCCAATGTACTAGCGGGAGCCTACAATGAGCAGTTCTTC.

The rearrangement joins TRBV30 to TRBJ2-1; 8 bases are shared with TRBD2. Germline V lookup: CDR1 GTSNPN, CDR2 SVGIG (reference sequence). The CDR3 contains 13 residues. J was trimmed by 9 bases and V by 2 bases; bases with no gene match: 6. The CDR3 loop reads CAWSMGLVAEQFF. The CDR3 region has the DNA TGTGCCTGGAGTATGGGACTAGTAGCTGAGCAGTTCTTC. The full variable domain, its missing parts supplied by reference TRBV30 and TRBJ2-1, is SQTIHQWPATLVQPVGSPLSLECTVEGTSNPNLYWYRQAAGRGLQLLFYSVGIGQISSEVPQNLSASRPQDRQFILSSKKLLLSDSGFYLCAWSMGLVAEQFFGPGTRLTVL.

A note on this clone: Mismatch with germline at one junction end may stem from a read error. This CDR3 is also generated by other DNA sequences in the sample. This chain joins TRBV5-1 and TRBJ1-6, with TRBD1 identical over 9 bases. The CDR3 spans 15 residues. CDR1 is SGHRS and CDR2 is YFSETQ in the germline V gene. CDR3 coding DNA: TGCGCCAGCAGGCAAGGGGGACAGGGCAATTCCCCCCTCCACTTT. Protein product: CASRQGGQGNSPLHF.

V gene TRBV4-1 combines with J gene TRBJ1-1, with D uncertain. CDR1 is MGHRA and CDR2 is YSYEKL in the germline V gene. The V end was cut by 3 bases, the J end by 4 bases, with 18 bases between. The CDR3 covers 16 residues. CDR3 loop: CASSHPPGSLGTEAFF. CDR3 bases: TGCGCCAGCAGCCACCCCCCCGGGTCCTTGGGCACTGAAGCTTTCTTT.

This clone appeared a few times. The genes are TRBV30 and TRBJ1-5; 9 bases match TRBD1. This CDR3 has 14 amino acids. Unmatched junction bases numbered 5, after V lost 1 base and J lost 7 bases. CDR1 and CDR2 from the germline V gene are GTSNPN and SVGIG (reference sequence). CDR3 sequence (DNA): TGTGCCTGGAGTGGTGGACAGGGGCAACAGCCCCAGCATTTT. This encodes CAWSGGQGQQPQHF.

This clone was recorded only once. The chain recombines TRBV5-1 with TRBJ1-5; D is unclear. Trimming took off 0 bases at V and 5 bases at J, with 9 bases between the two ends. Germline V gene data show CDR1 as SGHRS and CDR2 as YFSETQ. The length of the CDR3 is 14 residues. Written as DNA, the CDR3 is TGCGCCAGCAGCTTGGGGGCGGGAGATCAGCCCCAGCATTTT. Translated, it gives CASSLGAGDQPQHF.

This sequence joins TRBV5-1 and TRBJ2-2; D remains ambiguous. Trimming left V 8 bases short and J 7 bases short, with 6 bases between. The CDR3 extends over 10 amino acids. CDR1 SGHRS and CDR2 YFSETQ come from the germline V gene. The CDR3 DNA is TGCGCCAGTAATAGCGGGGAGCTGTTTTTT. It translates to CASNSGELFF.

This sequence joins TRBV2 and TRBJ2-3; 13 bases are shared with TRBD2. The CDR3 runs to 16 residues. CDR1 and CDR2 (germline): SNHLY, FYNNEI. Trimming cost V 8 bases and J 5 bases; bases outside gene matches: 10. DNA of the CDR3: TGTGCCAGCGCGCGGACACTAGCGGGGGGGAGAGATACGCAGTATTTT. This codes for CASARTLAGGRDTQYF.

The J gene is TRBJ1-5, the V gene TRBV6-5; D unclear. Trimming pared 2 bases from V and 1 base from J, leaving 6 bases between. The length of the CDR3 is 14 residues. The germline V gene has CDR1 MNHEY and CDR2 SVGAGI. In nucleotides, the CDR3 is TGTGCCAGCAGTTACGGTGGCAGCAATCAGCCCCAGCATTTT. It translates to CASSYGGSNQPQHF.

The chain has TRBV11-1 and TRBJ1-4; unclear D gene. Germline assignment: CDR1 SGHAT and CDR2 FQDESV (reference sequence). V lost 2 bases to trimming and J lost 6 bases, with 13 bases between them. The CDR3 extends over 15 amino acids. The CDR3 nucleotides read TGTGCCAGCAGCTTACCGGGAGGTGGGTATGAAAAACTGTTTTTT. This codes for CASSLPGGGYEKLFF.

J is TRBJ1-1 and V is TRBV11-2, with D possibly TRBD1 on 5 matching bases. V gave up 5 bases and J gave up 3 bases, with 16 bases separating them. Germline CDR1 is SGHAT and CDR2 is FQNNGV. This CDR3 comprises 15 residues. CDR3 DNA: TGTGCCAGCAGCCTAGTGGAGGGGCGGTACACTGAAGCTTTCTTT. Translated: CASSLVEGRYTEAFF.

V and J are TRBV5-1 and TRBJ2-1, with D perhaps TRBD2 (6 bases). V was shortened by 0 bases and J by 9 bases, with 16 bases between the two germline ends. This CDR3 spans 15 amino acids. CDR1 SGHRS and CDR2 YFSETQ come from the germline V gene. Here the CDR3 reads CASSLAWGLGSEQFF. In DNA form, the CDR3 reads TGCGCCAGCAGCTTGGCCTGGGGTCTCGGGAGTGAGCAGTTCTTC.

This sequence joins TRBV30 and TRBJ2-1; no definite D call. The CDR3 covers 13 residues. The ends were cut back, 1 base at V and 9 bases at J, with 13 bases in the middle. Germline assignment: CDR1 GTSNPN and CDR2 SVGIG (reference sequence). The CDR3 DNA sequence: TGTGCCTGGAGTGGTTACAACCGAGGTGAGCAGTTCTTC. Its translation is CAWSGYNRGEQFF.

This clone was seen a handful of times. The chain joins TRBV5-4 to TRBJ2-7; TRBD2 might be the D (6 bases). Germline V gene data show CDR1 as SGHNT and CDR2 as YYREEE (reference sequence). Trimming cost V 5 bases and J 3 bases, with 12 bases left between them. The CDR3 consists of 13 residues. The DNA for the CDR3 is TGTGCCAGCAGTGCCGGGGGAGACTACGAGCAGTACTTC. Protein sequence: CASSAGGDYEQYF.

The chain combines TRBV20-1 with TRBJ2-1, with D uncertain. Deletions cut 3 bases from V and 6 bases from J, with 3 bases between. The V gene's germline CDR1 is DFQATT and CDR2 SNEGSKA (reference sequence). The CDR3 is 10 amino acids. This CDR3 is CSASLNEQFF. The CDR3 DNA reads TGCAGTGCTAGCCTCAATGAGCAGTTCTTC.

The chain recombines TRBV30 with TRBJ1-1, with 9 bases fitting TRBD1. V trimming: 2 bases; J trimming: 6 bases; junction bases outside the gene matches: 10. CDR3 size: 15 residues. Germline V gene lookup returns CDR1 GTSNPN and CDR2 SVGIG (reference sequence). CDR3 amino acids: CAWSTIGTGKAEAFF. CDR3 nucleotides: TGTGCCTGGAGTACGATTGGGACAGGGAAGGCTGAAGCTTTCTTT.

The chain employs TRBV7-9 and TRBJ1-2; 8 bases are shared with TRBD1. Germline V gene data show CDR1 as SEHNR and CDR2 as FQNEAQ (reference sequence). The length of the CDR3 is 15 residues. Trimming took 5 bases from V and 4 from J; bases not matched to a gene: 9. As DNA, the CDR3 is TGTGCCAGCAGCCGTACAGGGGGGGAGGTCTATGGCTACACCTTC. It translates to CASSRTGGEVYGYTF.

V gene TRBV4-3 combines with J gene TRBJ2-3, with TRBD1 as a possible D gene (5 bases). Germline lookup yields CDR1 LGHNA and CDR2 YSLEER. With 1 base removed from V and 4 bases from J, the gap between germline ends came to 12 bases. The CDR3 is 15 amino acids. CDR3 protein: CASSQGQFVPDTQYF. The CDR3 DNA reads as TGCGCCAGCAGCCAAGGACAGTTTGTCCCAGATACGCAGTATTTT.

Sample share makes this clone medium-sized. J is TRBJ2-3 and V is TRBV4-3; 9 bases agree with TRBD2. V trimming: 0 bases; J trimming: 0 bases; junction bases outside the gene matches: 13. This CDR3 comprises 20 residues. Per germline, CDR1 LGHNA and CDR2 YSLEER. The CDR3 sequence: CASSQDLASGGRTSTDTQYF. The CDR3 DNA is TGCGCCAGCAGCCAAGATCTAGCGAGCGGGGGGCGCACTAGCACAGATACGCAGTATTTT.

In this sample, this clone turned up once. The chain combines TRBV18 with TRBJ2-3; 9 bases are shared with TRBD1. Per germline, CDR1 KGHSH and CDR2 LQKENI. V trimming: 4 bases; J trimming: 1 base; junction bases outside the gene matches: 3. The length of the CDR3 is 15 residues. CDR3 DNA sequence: TGTGCCAGCTCACTGGGACAGGGTGGCACAGATACGCAGTATTTT. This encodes CASSLGQGGTDTQYF.

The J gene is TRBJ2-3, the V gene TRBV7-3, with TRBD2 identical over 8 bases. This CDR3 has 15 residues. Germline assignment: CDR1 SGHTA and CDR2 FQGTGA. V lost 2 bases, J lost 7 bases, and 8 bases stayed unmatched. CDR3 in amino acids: CASSLEGGGPYTQYF. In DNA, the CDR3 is TGTGCCAGCAGCTTAGAAGGCGGGGGGCCCTATACGCAGTATTTT.

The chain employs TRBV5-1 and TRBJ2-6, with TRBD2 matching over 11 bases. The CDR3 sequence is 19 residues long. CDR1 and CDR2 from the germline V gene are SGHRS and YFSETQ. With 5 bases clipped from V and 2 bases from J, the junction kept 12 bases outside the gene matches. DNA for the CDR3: TGCGCCAGCAGATCCGGTAGCGGGGGGGCTGATCCTGGGGCCAACGTCCTGACTTTC. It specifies CASRSGSGGADPGANVLTF.